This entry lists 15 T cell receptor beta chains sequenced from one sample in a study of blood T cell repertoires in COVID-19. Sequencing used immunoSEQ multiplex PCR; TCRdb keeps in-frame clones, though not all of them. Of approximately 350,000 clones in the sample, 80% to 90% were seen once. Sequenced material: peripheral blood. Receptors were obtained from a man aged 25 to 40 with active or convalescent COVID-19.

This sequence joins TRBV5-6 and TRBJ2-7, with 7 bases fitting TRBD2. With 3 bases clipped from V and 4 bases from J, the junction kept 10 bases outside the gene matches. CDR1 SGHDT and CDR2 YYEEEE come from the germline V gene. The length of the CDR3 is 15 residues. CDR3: CASSSRDYYLYEQYF. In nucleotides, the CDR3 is TGTGCCAGCAGCTCCCGGGACTACTATTTGTACGAGCAGTACTTC.

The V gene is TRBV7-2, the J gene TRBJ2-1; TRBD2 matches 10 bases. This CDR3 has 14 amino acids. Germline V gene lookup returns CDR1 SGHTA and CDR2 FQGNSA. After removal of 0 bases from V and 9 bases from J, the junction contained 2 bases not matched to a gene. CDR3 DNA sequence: TGTGCCAGCAGCTTAGCCTTAGCGGGAGGTGAGCAGTTCTTC. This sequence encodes CASSLALAGGEQFF. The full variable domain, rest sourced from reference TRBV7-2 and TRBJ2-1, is GAGVSQSPSNKVTEKGKDVELRCDPISGHTALYWYRQSLGQGLEFLIYFQGNSAPDKSGLPSDRFSAERTGGSVSTLTIQRTQQEDSAVYLCASSLALAGGEQFFGPGTRLTVL.

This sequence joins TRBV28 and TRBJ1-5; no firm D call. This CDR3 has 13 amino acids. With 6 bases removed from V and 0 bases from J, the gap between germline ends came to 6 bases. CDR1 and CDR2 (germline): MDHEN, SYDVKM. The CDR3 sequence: CASSAYSNQPQHF. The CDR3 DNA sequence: TGTGCCAGCAGCGCCTATAGCAATCAGCCCCAGCATTTT.

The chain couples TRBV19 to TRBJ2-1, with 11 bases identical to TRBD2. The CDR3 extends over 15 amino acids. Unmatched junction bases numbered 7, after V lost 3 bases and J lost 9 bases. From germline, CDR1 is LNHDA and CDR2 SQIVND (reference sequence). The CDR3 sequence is CASSITSGSRREQFF. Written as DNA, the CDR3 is TGTGCCAGTAGTATCACTAGCGGGAGTAGACGTGAGCAGTTCTTC.

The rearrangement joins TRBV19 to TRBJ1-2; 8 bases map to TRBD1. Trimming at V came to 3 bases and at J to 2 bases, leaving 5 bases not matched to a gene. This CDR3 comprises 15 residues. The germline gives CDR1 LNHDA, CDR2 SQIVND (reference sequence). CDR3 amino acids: CASSIGQGGNYGYTF. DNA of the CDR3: TGTGCCAGTAGTATTGGACAGGGAGGCAACTATGGCTACACCTTC.

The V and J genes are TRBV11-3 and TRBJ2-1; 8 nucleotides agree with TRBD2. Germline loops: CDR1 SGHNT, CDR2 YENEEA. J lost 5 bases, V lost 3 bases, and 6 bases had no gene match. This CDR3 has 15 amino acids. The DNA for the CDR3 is TGTGCCAGCAGCTTGGGTAGCGGGGCCCACAATGAGCAGTTCTTC. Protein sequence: CASSLGSGAHNEQFF. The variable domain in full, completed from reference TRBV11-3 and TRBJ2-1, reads EAGVVQSPRYKIIEKKQPVAFWCNPISGHNTLYWYLQNLGQGPELLIRYENEEAVDDSQLPKDRFSAERLKGVDSTLKIQPAELGDSAVYLCASSLGSGAHNEQFFGPGTRLTVL.

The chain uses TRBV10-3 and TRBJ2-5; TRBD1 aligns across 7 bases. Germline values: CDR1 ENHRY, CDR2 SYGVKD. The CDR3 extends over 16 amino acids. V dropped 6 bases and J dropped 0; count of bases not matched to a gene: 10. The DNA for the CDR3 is TGTGCCATCAGGGCTACCGGGACAGAAAACCAAGAGACCCAGTACTTC. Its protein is CAIRATGTENQETQYF.

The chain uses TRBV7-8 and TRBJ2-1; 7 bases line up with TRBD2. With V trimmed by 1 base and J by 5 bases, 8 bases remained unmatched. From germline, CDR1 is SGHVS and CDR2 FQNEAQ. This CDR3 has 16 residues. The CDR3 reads CASSLGNGGTNNEQFF. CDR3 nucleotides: TGTGCCAGCAGCTTAGGTAACGGGGGGACTAACAATGAGCAGTTCTTC.

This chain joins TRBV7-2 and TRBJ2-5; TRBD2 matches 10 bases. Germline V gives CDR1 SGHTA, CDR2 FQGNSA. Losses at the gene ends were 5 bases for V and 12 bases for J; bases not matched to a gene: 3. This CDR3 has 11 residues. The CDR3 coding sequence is TGTGCCAGCAGCCTCGGACTAGCGGAGTACTTC. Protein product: CASSLGLAEYF.

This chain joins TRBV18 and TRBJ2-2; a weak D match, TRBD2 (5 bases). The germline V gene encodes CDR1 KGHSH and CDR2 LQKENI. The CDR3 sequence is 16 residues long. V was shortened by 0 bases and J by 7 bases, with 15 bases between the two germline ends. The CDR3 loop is CASSPPISGAGGELFF. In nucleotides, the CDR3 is TGTGCCAGCTCACCACCGATCAGCGGTGCTGGCGGGGAGCTGTTTTTT. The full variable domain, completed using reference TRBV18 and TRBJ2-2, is NAGVMQNPRHLVRRRGQEARLRCSPMKGHSHVYWYRQLPEEGLKFMVYLQKENIIDESGMPKERFSAEFPKEGPSILRIQQVVRGDSAAYFCASSPPISGAGGELFFGEGSRLTVL.

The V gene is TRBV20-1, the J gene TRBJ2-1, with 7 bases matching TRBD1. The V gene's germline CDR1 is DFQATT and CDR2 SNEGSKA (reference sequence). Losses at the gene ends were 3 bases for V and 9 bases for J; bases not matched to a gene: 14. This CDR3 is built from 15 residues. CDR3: CSASPGQPYRTEQFF. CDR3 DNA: TGCAGTGCTAGTCCGGGACAGCCCTATAGGACTGAGCAGTTCTTC.

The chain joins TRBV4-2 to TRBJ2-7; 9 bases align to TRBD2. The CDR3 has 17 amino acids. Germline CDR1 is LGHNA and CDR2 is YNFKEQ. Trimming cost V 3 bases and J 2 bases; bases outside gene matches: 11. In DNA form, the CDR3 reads TGTGCCAGCAGCCAGGATGACCGCGCTAGCGGGGCCTACGAGCAGTACTTC. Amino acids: CASSQDDRASGAYEQYF.

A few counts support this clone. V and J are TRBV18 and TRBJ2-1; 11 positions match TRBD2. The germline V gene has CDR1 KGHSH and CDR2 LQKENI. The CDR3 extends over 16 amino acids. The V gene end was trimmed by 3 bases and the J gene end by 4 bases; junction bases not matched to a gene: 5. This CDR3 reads CASSPLAGGQYNEQFF. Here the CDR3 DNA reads TGTGCCAGCTCACCCTTAGCGGGGGGGCAGTACAATGAGCAGTTCTTC.

The CDR3 DNA is TGTGCCAGCAGCTCAGGGGGCTACAATGAGCAGTTCTTC. This gives the protein CASSSGGYNEQFF. The chain employs TRBV9 and TRBJ2-1; 7 bases are a match to TRBD1. Germline CDR1 SGDLS, CDR2 YYNGEE. The V segment lost 4 bases and the J segment 3 bases; nucleotides outside the gene matches: 1. The CDR3 spans 13 residues.

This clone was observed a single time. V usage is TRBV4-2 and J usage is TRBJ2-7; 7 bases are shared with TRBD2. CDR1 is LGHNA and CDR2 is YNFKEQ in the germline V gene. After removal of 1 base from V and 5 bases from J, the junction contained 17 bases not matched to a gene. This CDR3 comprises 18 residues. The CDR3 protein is CASSQGKLLWRESDEQYF. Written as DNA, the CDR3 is TGTGCCAGCAGCCAAGGGAAGCTCCTCTGGCGGGAGAGCGACGAGCAGTACTTC.